Listed here are 3 T cell receptor beta chains from one sample, sequenced in a study of cytomegalovirus exposure and HLA in healthy donors. Amplification used 60 Vbeta primers and 13 Jbeta primers. Some clones are missing from TCRdb's copy, which holds only in-frame ones; the method was immunoSEQ multiplex PCR. The table has about 160,000 clones, more than 75% seen once. Sequencing was performed on PBMCs. These receptors were collected from a male donor in good health and CMV-seronegative.

CDR3 sequence: CASSLAGTSGTEQYF. CDR3 DNA: TGCGCCAGCAGCTTGGCAGGGACTAGCGGCACCGAGCAGTACTTC. The chain couples TRBV5-1 to TRBJ2-7; 11 bases map to TRBD2. The CDR3 length is 15 residues. V lost 0 bases, J lost 6 bases, and 5 bases stayed unmatched. Germline V gene sequence: CDR1 SGHRS, CDR2 YFSETQ.

The CDR3 bases are TGTGCCAGCAGTCTGTGGACATCCCGGGATACGCAGTATTTT. Residues: CASSLWTSRDTQYF. The J gene is TRBJ2-3, the V gene TRBV27; a weak D match, TRBD1 (5 bases). The CDR3 totals 14 residues. Germline V gene lookup returns CDR1 MNHEY and CDR2 SMNVEV (reference sequence). V was trimmed by 5 bases and J by 6 bases, leaving 15 bases between them.

This clone has just one count. This CDR3 reads CASSPRLSTDTQYF. The CDR3 DNA sequence: TGTGCCAGCAGCCCCAGACTGAGCACAGATACGCAGTATTTT. This rearrangement joins TRBV7-3 to TRBJ2-3; the D is unclear. The CDR3 spans 14 residues. Trimming removed 5 bases from V and 0 bases from J, with 9 bases in between. Per the germline V gene, CDR1 is SGHTA and CDR2 is FQGTGA.